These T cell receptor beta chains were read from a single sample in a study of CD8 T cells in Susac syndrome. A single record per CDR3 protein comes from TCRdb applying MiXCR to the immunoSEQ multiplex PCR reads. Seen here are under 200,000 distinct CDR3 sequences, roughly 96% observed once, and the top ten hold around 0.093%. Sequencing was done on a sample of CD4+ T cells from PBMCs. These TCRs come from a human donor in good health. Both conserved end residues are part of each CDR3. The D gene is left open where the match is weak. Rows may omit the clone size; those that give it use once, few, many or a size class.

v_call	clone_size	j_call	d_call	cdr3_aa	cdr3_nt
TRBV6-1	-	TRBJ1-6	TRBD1	CASSDPGQRYSPLHF	TGTGCCAGCAGTGATCCGGGACAGAGATATTCACCCCTCCACTTT
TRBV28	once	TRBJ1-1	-	CASSYRGNEAFF	TGTGCCAGCAGTTATCGGGGGAATGAAGCTTTCTTT
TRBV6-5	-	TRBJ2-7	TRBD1	CASTRDRGREQYF	TGTGCCAGCACACGGGACAGGGGTCGGGAGCAGTACTTC
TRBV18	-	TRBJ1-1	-	CASSPRTTVEDTEAFF	TGTGCCAGCTCACCACGTACCACCGTGGAGGACACTGAAGCTTTCTTT
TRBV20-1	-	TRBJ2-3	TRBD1	CSAASGQGSTDTQYF	TGCAGTGCTGCCTCGGGACAGGGTAGCACAGATACGCAGTATTTT
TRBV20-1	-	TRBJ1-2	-	CSARDWGSHGYTF	TGCAGTGCTAGAGATTGGGGAAGCCATGGCTACACCTTC
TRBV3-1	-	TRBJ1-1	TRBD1	CASSFNRGYGHTEAFF	TGTGCCAGCAGCTTCAACAGGGGATACGGGCACACTGAAGCTTTCTTT
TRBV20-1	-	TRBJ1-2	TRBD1	CSASKGTGGYTF	TGCAGTGCTAGTAAGGGGACAGGGGGCTACACCTTC
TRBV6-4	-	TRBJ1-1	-	CASSEEAGDTEAFF	TGTGCCAGCAGTGAAGAGGCGGGGGACACTGAAGCTTTCTTT
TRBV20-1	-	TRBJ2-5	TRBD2	CSARTSGSFGTQYF	TGCAGTGCTCGGACTAGCGGGAGCTTCGGGACCCAGTACTTC
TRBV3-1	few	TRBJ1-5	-	CASSQDPVQPQHF	TGTGCCAGCAGCCAAGATCCTGTGCAGCCCCAGCATTTT
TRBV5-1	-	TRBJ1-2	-	CASSLTGTGGYTF	TGCGCCAGCAGCTTGACAGGCACAGGGGGCTACACCTTC
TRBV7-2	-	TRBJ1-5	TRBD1	CASSPTGFWQPQHF	TGTGCCAGCAGTCCGACAGGGTTCTGGCAGCCCCAGCATTTT
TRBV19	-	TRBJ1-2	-	CASSLRGLNGYTF	TGTGCCAGTAGTCTGAGAGGGTTGAATGGCTACACCTTC
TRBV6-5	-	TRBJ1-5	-	CASRGDRSNQPQHF	TGTGCCAGCAGAGGTGACAGGTCTAATCAGCCCCAGCATTTT
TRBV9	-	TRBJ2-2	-	CASSVGGGELFF	TGTGCCAGCAGCGTCGGAGGCGGGGAGCTGTTTTTT
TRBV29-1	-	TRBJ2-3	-	CSDQGLGDTQYF	TGCAGCGACCAGGGGCTTGGGGATACGCAGTATTTT
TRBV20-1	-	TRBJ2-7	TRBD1	CSARDRDRGPYEQYF	TGCAGTGCTAGAGATCGGGACAGGGGCCCCTACGAGCAGTACTTC
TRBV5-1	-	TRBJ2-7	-	CASSLRGEAPYEQYF	TGCGCCAGCAGCTTAAGGGGGGAAGCCCCCTACGAGCAGTACTTC
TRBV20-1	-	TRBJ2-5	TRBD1	CSASRRGQETQYF	TGCAGTGCTAGTCGCAGGGGGCAGGAGACCCAGTACTTC
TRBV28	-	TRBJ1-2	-	CASSLSSGFNYGYTF	TGTGCCAGCAGTTTATCATCGGGGTTTAACTATGGCTACACCTTC
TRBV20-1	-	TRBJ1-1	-	CSASLGRANTEAFF	TGCAGTGCCTCACTCGGGAGAGCGAACACTGAAGCTTTCTTT
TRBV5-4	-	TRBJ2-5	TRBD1	CASGRQGRETQYF	TGTGCCAGCGGCAGACAGGGGAGGGAGACCCAGTACTTC
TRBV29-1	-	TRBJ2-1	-	CSVEGPRGGEQFF	TGCAGCGTTGAAGGCCCCAGGGGTGGTGAGCAGTTCTTC
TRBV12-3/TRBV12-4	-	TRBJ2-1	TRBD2	CASSDGTSGTGNNEQFF	TGTGCCAGCAGTGACGGGACTAGCGGGACGGGGAACAATGAGCAGTTCTTC
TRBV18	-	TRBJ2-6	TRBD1	CASSRDGTDVLTF	TGTGCCAGCTCACGAGACGGGACAGACGTCCTGACTTTC
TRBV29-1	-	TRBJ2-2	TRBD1	CSVDTGVIDTGELFF	TGCAGCGTTGACACAGGGGTGATTGACACCGGGGAGCTGTTTTTT
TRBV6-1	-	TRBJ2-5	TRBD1	CASRINRDRGLETQYF	TGTGCCAGCAGGATCAACCGGGACAGGGGGCTAGAGACCCAGTACTTC